This T cell receptor (beta chain) was found in a study of blood T cells in healthy people across ages (dated by TCRdb to the mid-2010s). The study in broad terms: In model experiments, roughly one uniquely barcoded TCR beta cDNA molecule per two T cells was captured by template switching. Using deep sequencing normalized with unique cDNA molecular identifiers, the study measured how TCR beta repertoire diversity changes with age. Donors were grouped into four age groups: young (average 16 years), middle-aged (approximately 41), aged (roughly 62) and long-lived (approximately 82). Donors of different ages were randomly distributed across sequencing lanes to avoid experimental bias. For two donors (one aged 18 to 30 and one aged 80 or older), the study analyzed two additional independent replicas of 1 million unique cDNA reads from the same blood draw.

This clonotype has only a few counts. What antigen it recognizes has not been identified. Base qualities are not provided; no much larger clone lies one nucleotide away. Receptor amplification or capture employed 5' RACE. Data came from an Illumina HiSeq 2500. A second PCR of roughly 7 to 11 cycles was performed with a sample-barcoded 5' primer and a J-beta primer mix. A unique molecular identifier was introduced onto each TCR beta cDNA molecule by a template-switch 5' adaptor carrying 12 random nucleotides. Each sample yielded at least 2.5 million CDR3-containing paired-end reads. First-strand cDNA was synthesized from all RNA with the Mint cDNA synthesis kit, primed by a TRBC-specific oligonucleotide. After uracil-DNA glycosylase treatment, a first 18-cycle PCR used universal primers M1SS and BC2_uni_R on all cDNA. Under the source paper's analysis protocol: For normalization, 1 million high-quality reads, each with a distinct molecular identifier, were randomly selected from each sample. Reads with shared molecular identifiers were discarded instead of being binned into consensus sequences. MiTCR, run with a Q25 quality threshold and the strictest error-elimination algorithm, handled CDR3 identification, clonotype clustering and error correction. A nonparametric unseen species model with Euler transformation was used to estimate a lower bound on total TCR beta diversity. Using fastp trimming at Q25 and MiXCR clonotype assembly, TCRdb reanalyzed the public sequencing data and kept in-frame beta chains. Merged by CDR3 protein, the rows form single entries marked with the most common genes and DNA. The V and J calls were not made by the authors but by TCRdb's processing. The sample records around 1.5 million distinct CDR3 sequences, about 35% of which are singletons. Of the sample, around 11% is held by the ten largest clones.

Findings and caveats that apply to the study as a whole: The percentage of naive T cells measured by flow cytometry correlated strongly with observed TCR beta diversity. Donor CMV infection status was unknown, potentially confounding age-related changes in expanded clonotypes. As age increased, observed TCR beta diversity per million T cells dropped in a roughly linear way, and a significant reduction was already evident by age about 40. Estimates of total diversity from one million sequenced T cells were regarded as lower bounds and underestimates. Conclusive comparison of naive and antigen-experienced compartments was prevented by the profiling of bulk unsorted PBMCs. Compared with the aged group, the long-lived group had more naive CD4+ T cells, fewer expanded clones and increased TCR diversity, suggesting age selection.

Donors were about 36 systemically healthy Caucasian individuals from Russia aged 6 to 90 years. Each donor gave 9 to 10 milliliters of peripheral blood, collected into EDTA-treated Vacutainer tubes. Ficoll-Paque density-gradient centrifugation was used to isolate PBMCs, with at least 7 million per sample. Trizol reagent was used to extract total RNA from the PBMCs, yielding at least 6 micrograms per sample. For every donor, flow cytometry on a PBMC aliquot measured the percentage of naive CD45RAhigh/CD27high T cells. Trimming removed 4 bases from V and 6 bases from J, leaving 7 bases between the germline ends. Spanning cysteine to phenylalanine, the CDR3 consists of 11 amino acids. Only the CDR3 part of the read is kept: 33 bases, read in frame from the first base. CDR1 SEHNR and CDR2 FQNEAQ were looked up in the germline V gene (reference sequence).

Rearrangement joined TRBV7-9 to TRBJ2-7; no D gene can be assigned with confidence. The sequenced material came from blood. The receptor's source is a woman in her twenties or thirties in good health. The nucleotide sequence is TGTGCCAGCAGCTCAAAAAGCGAGCAGTACTTC. Protein translation: CASSSKSEQYF.